Presented here are 5 T cell receptor beta chains from one specimen sequenced in a study of cytomegalovirus exposure and HLA in healthy donors. 60 Vbeta and 13 Jbeta primers were used in PCR. The repertoire was sequenced with immunoSEQ multiplex PCR; TCRdb's copy has only in-frame clones and lacks some. Its clone listing holds some 200,000 clones. The sample comprised PBMCs. These receptors came from a girl aged 2 to 10 in good health and CMV-seropositive.

This chain links TRBV27 with TRBJ2-7; 7 bases fit TRBD2. Germline CDR1 and CDR2: MNHEY and SMNVEV (reference sequence). V was pared by 10 bases and J by 3 bases, with 6 bases of the junction left unmatched. The CDR3 length is 12 residues. DNA for the CDR3: TGTGCCAAGACGGGACTATTCTACGAGCAGTACTTC. Its translation: CAKTGLFYEQYF.

The rearrangement joins TRBV15 to TRBJ1-1; the D is unclear. The CDR3 is 13 amino acids. V gave up 6 bases and J gave up 7 bases, with 15 bases separating them. In germline, CDR1 is LNHNV, CDR2 YYDKDF (reference sequence). The CDR3 spells CATSFGVRGEAFF. DNA of the CDR3: TGTGCCACCAGTTTCGGTGTACGGGGTGAAGCTTTCTTT.

The genes are TRBV5-5 and TRBJ2-7; the D is unclear. The germline V and J ends were trimmed by 2 bases and 2 bases, with 8 bases remaining between them. CDR1 and CDR2 from the germline V gene are SGHKS and YYEKEE (reference sequence). This CDR3 has 13 residues. In nucleotides, the CDR3 is TGTGCCAGCAGCTTTGCGGTGGCCTACGAGCAGTACTTC. Its protein product is CASSFAVAYEQYF.

V is TRBV5-1 and J is TRBJ1-2; 11 positions match TRBD1. Germline V gives CDR1 SGHRS, CDR2 YFSETQ. The CDR3 has 13 residues. The V and J ends lost 4 bases and 8 bases, in that order; junction bases with no gene match: 4. The CDR3 here is CASSPGTGGGYTF. The CDR3, as DNA: TGCGCCAGCAGCCCCGGGACAGGGGGAGGCTACACCTTC.

Written as DNA, the CDR3 is TGTGCCAGCAGTGTTATGGGAGTGGGCAATCAGCCCCAGCATTTT. This sequence encodes CASSVMGVGNQPQHF. The chain recombines TRBV6-5 with TRBJ1-5, with no clear D. Trimming shortened V by 5 bases and J by 2 bases, and 13 bases separated the two germline ends. Germline loops: CDR1 MNHEY, CDR2 SVGAGI. The CDR3 extends over 15 amino acids.